The clone carrying this T cell receptor (beta chain) was picked up many times. The antigen is undetermined. Those with hyperthyroidism were 18 to 65 years old, newly diagnosed, and ill for under 2 months. These data are taken from a study of T cells in Graves' hyperthyroidism and ophthalmopathy. Study at large: Peripheral blood was drawn at first diagnosis, prior to all treatment.

Regions amplified from RNA transcripts were the TCR beta CDR3 regions. HTBI primers were the set used in a first-round RT-PCR of the TCR CDR3. TCRdb reanalysed the multiplex PCR reads using MiXCR and keeps one entry per CDR3 protein. The sample contains more than 300,000 distinct CDR3 sequences, roughly 17% of which appear only once. CDR1 MNHEY and CDR2 SMNVEV come from the germline V gene (reference sequence). The CDR3 runs to 15 residues. V was pared by 2 bases and J by 4 bases, with 13 bases between. Study-level results: Stable hyperthyroidism was told apart from ophthalmopathy by a model built on 13 V-J features. Researchers found most expanded thyroid clonotypes above 0.001 in blood as well.

This clonotype was obtained from a woman aged 25 to 39 with Graves' hyperthyroidism that later progressed to Graves' ophthalmopathy. The specimen sequenced was blood. V usage is TRBV27 and J usage is TRBJ2-3; D gene unclear. CDR3 amino acids: CASSLIAQMSDTQYF. CDR3 bases: TGTGCCAGCAGTTTAATCGCTCAAATGTCAGATACGCAGTATTTT.